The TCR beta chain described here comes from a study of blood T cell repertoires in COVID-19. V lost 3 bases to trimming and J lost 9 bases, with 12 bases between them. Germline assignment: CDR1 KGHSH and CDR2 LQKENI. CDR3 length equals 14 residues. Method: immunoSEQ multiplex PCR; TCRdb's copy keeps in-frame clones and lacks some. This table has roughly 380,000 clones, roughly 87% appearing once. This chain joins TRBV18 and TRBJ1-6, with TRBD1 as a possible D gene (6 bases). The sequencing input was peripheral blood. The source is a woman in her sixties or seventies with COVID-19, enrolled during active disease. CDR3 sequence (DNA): TGTGCCAGCTCACCCACGACAGGACGTTCACCCCTCCACTTT. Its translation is CASSPTTGRSPLHF.